The 13 T cell receptor beta chains below come from one sample, sequenced in a study of shared T cell receptors in the human thymus. TCRdb's table, derived via immunoSEQ multiplex PCR, lists solely in-frame clones and lacks some. The sample contains 700,000 or so clones, 80% to 90% of which appear only once. These same data were also listed under a study on human thymus T cells.

The sample taken for sequencing was thymocytes. These receptors were collected from a girl under three years old with a congenital heart defect.

The V and J genes are TRBV19 and TRBJ1-5, with D unresolved. Between the trimmed V and J ends, which lost 5 bases and 6 bases, there was a span of 17 bases. CDR1 and CDR2 from the germline V gene are LNHDA and SQIVND (reference sequence). This CDR3 is built from 15 residues. This CDR3 is CASSPTVQRGQPQHF. CDR3 bases: TGTGCCAGTAGTCCCACGGTTCAACGTGGTCAGCCCCAGCATTTT.

The chain is built from TRBV5-4 and TRBJ1-3, with TRBD1 identical over 8 bases. The CDR3 loop spans 15 amino acids. Germline trimming cut 4 bases from V and 8 bases from J; bases unmatched to any gene: 11. Germline V gene sequence: CDR1 SGHNT, CDR2 YYREEE (reference sequence). CDR3 sequence reads: CASSTRDRPKDTIYF. The CDR3 nucleotides are TGTGCCAGCAGCACTCGGGACAGGCCAAAGGACACCATATATTTT.

The chain is built from TRBV13 and TRBJ2-7; TRBD2 aligns across 14 bases. V shed 5 bases, J shed 5 bases, and the junction held 11 bases outside the gene matches. This CDR3 has 17 residues. The germline gives CDR1 PRHDT, CDR2 FYEKMQ (reference sequence). CDR3 residues: CASSPPRTSGGLHEQYF. The CDR3 DNA follows: TGTGCCAGCAGCCCCCCACGGACTAGCGGGGGGTTACACGAGCAGTACTTC.

The rearrangement uses TRBV18 and TRBJ2-5, with 9 nucleotides matching TRBD1. V gave up 2 bases and J gave up 1 base; unmatched junction bases: 8. Germline CDR1 is KGHSH and CDR2 is LQKENI. CDR3 length: 17 amino acids. CDR3 bases: TGTGCCAGCTCACCAGAAGGGGACAGGGCCTGCCAAGAGACCCAGTACTTC. Translated: CASSPEGDRACQETQYF.

The V gene is TRBV4-1, the J gene TRBJ1-2, with D possibly being TRBD1 (6 bases). V lost 0 bases, J lost 1 base, and 30 bases lay in between. CDR3 length: 22 residues. The germline V gene has CDR1 MGHRA and CDR2 YSYEKL. CDR3: CASSQDDPLPTGFRVLNYGYTF. The CDR3 DNA follows: TGCGCCAGCAGCCAAGATGACCCCCTCCCAACAGGGTTCAGGGTCCTTAACTATGGCTACACCTTC.

The chain employs TRBV4-1 and TRBJ2-3; 9 nucleotides align to TRBD2. The V gene's germline CDR1 is MGHRA and CDR2 YSYEKL. The CDR3 is 17 amino acids. The junction had 10 bases not matched to a gene; V was cut back by 4 bases and J by 2 bases. CDR3 nucleotides: TGCGCCAGCAGCCCCTTCCCAGCGGGGGGACACACAGATACGCAGTATTTT. It translates to CASSPFPAGGHTDTQYF.

This sequence joins TRBV29-1 and TRBJ1-1; D is unresolved. With 5 bases removed from V and 1 base from J, the gap between germline ends came to 5 bases. This CDR3 region has 11 residues. Germline CDR1 is SQVTM and CDR2 is ANQGSEA. CDR3 DNA sequence: TGCAGCGTTCGGTGGAACACTGAAGCTTTCTTT. Translation gives CSVRWNTEAFF. Drawing the rest from reference TRBV29-1 and TRBJ1-1, the complete variable domain is SAVISQKPSRDICQRGTSLTIQCQVDSQVTMMFWYRQQPGQSLTLIATANQGSEATYESGFVIDKFPISRPNLTFSTLTVSNMSPEDSSIYLCSVRWNTEAFFGQGTRLTVV.

CDR3 loop: CASSTGMNTEAFF. The CDR3 coding sequence is TGTGCCAGCAGTACAGGGATGAACACTGAAGCTTTCTTT. The J gene is TRBJ1-1, the V gene TRBV6-5, with D tentatively TRBD1 (6 bases). Germline V CDR1 and CDR2: MNHEY, SVGAGI. With 5 bases removed from V and 0 bases from J, the gap between germline ends came to 7 bases. The CDR3 is 13 amino acids.

V usage is TRBV7-9 and J usage is TRBJ1-1; D might be TRBD1 (6 bases). The CDR3 length is 14 residues. Trimming removed 5 bases at V and 5 bases at J, with 15 bases between. The germline V gene has CDR1 SEHNR and CDR2 FQNEAQ (reference sequence). Here the CDR3 reads CASSPDRSVTEAFF. In DNA, the CDR3 is TGTGCCAGCAGCCCTGACAGGTCCGTAACTGAAGCTTTCTTT.

The V gene is TRBV6-5, the J gene TRBJ2-3; D unresolved. The germline gives CDR1 MNHEY, CDR2 SVGAGI. V lost 7 bases and J lost 4, with 15 bases in between. The CDR3 runs 14 residues. In DNA form, the CDR3 reads TGTGCCAGCAAAAGACACCCGAATTCAGATACGCAGTATTTT. Translation gives CASKRHPNSDTQYF.

This chain links TRBV10-3 with TRBJ2-3; unclear D gene. V was shortened by 7 bases and J by 0 bases, with 8 bases between the two germline ends. The CDR3 consists of 13 residues. The germline V gene has CDR1 ENHRY and CDR2 SYGVKD. The CDR3 loop reads CAITQTSTDTQYF. In nucleotides, the CDR3 is TGTGCCATCACCCAGACTAGCACAGATACGCAGTATTTT.

Only one count was recorded for this clone. This sequence joins TRBV14 and TRBJ2-3, with D possibly being TRBD1 (6 bases). Trimming took 8 bases from V and 1 from J, leaving 22 bases between them. CDR1 and CDR2 from the germline V gene are SGHDN and FVKESK. The CDR3 spans 17 residues. For the CDR3, the DNA is TGTGCCAGCCGACCGGGACATCGGAGTAGAGGCACAGATACGCAGTATTTT. It is translated as CASRPGHRSRGTDTQYF.

The rearrangement joins TRBV9 to TRBJ2-1, with 13 bases fitting TRBD2. Germline CDR1 and CDR2: SGDLS and YYNGEE. Losses at the gene ends were 4 bases for V and 7 bases for J; bases not matched to a gene: 11. The CDR3 sequence is 17 residues long. This chain's CDR3 is CASSQESTSGGANEQFF. As DNA, the CDR3 is TGTGCCAGCAGCCAAGAAAGTACTAGCGGGGGGGCTAATGAGCAGTTCTTC.